Listed below are T cell receptor beta chains from one sample, sequenced in a study of Ad26.COV2.S vaccination and SARS-CoV-2 variants. Libraries were prepared by immunoSEQ multiplex PCR; TCRdb keeps only in-frame clonotypes and omits some of them. The sample consists of a few hundred thousand clones, roughly 91% of them appearing once. The specimen was peripheral blood, collected in a trial of Ad26.COV2.S vaccine versus placebo. These TCRs come from a person aged 18 to 65 who received the Ad26.COV2.S COVID-19 vaccine or a placebo. CDR3s include the opening cysteine and the closing phenylalanine or tryptophan. Each record gives: J gene, V gene, clone size, D gene, CDR3 protein, CDR3 DNA. The D gene is left open where the match is weak. The size field is filled for only some rows; it gives once, few, many or a size class.

TRBJ1-1 TRBV6-5 NA NA CATSRGWTEAFF TGTGCCACCAGCCGGGGGTGGACTGAAGCTTTCTTT
TRBJ1-5 TRBV7-2 many NA CASSLGGASGQPQHF TGTGCCAGCAGCTTAGGTGGGGCCTCGGGTCAGCCCCAGCATTTT
TRBJ1-2 TRBV7-2 NA NA CATRQASGYGYTF TGTGCCACCCGACAGGCCTCAGGGTATGGCTACACCTTC
TRBJ1-2 TRBV6-2/TRBV6-3 once NA CASSSGPKTNYGYTF TGTGCCAGCAGTTCCGGACCCAAGACTAACTATGGCTACACCTTC
TRBJ1-1 TRBV6-6 NA NA CASMKGNTEAFF TGTGCCAGCATGAAGGGGAACACTGAAGCTTTCTTT
TRBJ2-4 TRBV11-2 NA NA CASSPHSSAKNIQYF TGTGCCAGCAGCCCCCACTCTTCAGCCAAAAACATTCAGTACTTC
TRBJ2-3 TRBV27 NA NA CASSLLALGSATGTDTQYF TGTGCCAGCAGTTTATTGGCGCTGGGTAGCGCGACGGGCACAGATACGCAGTATTTT
TRBJ1-5 TRBV10-3 NA NA CAISEGYQPQHF TGTGCCATCAGTGAGGGGTATCAGCCCCAGCATTTT
TRBJ2-7 TRBV20-1 NA NA CSASEGFPFYEQYF TGCAGTGCTAGTGAGGGGTTCCCCTTTTACGAGCAGTACTTC
TRBJ1-3 TRBV10-2 NA NA CASSERIPGNTIYF TGCGCCAGCAGTGAAAGAATCCCAGGAAACACCATATATTTT
TRBJ1-6 TRBV6-4 NA TRBD1 CASSRDRGSPLHF TGTGCCAGCAGCCGGGACAGGGGTTCACCCCTCCACTTT
TRBJ2-5 TRBV15 NA TRBD2 CATSLGGAPLGETQYF TGTGCCACCAGCCTCGGGGGGGCCCCCCTTGGGGAGACCCAGTACTTC
TRBJ1-1 TRBV30 NA NA CAWSRGSTEAFF TGTGCCTGGAGTAGGGGATCCACTGAAGCTTTCTTT
TRBJ2-5 TRBV11-2 NA TRBD2 CASSLGPSGGVETQYF TGTGCCAGCAGCTTAGGACCTAGCGGGGGGGTGGAGACCCAGTACTTC
TRBJ2-2 TRBV27 NA NA CASLAPNTGELFF TGTGCCAGCCTTGCTCCGAACACCGGGGAGCTGTTTTTT
TRBJ2-3 TRBV15 NA TRBD2 CATSRGLVTDTQYF TGTGCCACCAGCAGGGGACTAGTCACAGATACGCAGTATTTT
TRBJ1-1 TRBV3-1/TRBV3-2 NA TRBD1 CASSQQGGSEAFF TGTGCCAGCAGCCAACAGGGGGGGAGTGAAGCTTTCTTT
TRBJ1-5 TRBV7-8 NA TRBD1 CASSSQGQSKPQHF TGTGCCAGCAGCTCCCAGGGACAGTCAAAGCCCCAGCATTTT
TRBJ1-4 TRBV18 NA NA CASSPRSGFGEKLFF TGTGCCAGCTCACCGCGGTCGGGGTTCGGTGAAAAACTGTTTTTT
TRBJ2-2 TRBV7-8 NA NA CASSSAGGLAGELFF TGTGCCAGCAGCTCAGCCGGTGGCCTAGCCGGGGAGCTGTTTTTT
TRBJ1-1 TRBV6-5 NA NA CASRLSMNTEAFF TGTGCCAGCAGACTTTCAATGAACACTGAAGCTTTCTTT
TRBJ1-5 TRBV2 NA NA CASSDPGHSNQPQHF TGTGCCAGCAGTGATCCAGGCCATAGCAATCAGCCCCAGCATTTT
TRBJ2-7 TRBV7-7 NA NA CASSLIMGAGEQYF TGTGCTAGCAGCTTGATTATGGGGGCGGGCGAGCAGTACTTC
TRBJ1-6 TRBV4-2 NA NA CASSQSRELSYNSPLHF TGTGCCAGCAGCCAATCCCGGGAGCTTTCCTATAATTCACCCCTCCACTTT
TRBJ2-2 TRBV3-1/TRBV3-2 NA NA CASSLTGELFF TGTGCCAGCAGCCTTACCGGGGAGCTGTTTTTT
TRBJ1-5 TRBV3-1/TRBV3-2 few NA CASSQDPYPGGNQPQHF TGTGCCAGCAGCCAAGATCCCTACCCGGGGGGCAATCAGCCCCAGCATTTT
TRBJ2-1 TRBV7-3 NA TRBD2 CASSSPGAGGLNEQFF TGTGCCAGCAGCTCCCCCGGGGCGGGGGGGCTTAATGAGCAGTTCTTC
TRBJ2-6 TRBV2 NA NA CASSAQGASGANVLTF TGTGCCAGCAGTGCACAGGGTGCCTCTGGGGCCAACGTCCTGACTTTC
TRBJ2-3 TRBV20-1 NA TRBD2 CSASTGTSDVDTQYF TGCAGTGCTAGTACCGGGACTAGCGACGTAGATACGCAGTATTTT
TRBJ1-1 TRBV5-1 NA NA CASSSPESNTEAFF TGCGCCAGCAGCTCCCCGGAATCGAACACTGAAGCTTTCTTT
TRBJ2-7 TRBV29-1 NA NA CSVEDSVRNYEQYF TGCAGCGTTGAAGATAGTGTCAGAAACTACGAGCAGTACTTC
TRBJ1-1 TRBV2 NA NA CASSMIRGAFF TGTGCCAGCAGTATGATCCGAGGGGCTTTCTTT
TRBJ1-1 TRBV5-6 few NA CASSSQGALEAFF TGTGCCAGCAGCTCTCAGGGAGCCCTTGAAGCTTTCTTT
TRBJ2-5 TRBV5-4 NA TRBD1 CASSNDRARQETQYF TGTGCCAGCAGCAATGACAGGGCACGCCAAGAGACCCAGTACTTC
TRBJ1-4 TRBV13 NA NA CASSLGRGGTNEKLFF TGTGCCAGCAGCTTAGGCCGCGGGGGGACTAATGAAAAACTGTTTTTT
TRBJ1-2 TRBV7-9 NA NA CASSLSAPNYGYTF TGTGCCAGCAGCCTATCGGCCCCTAACTATGGCTACACCTTC
TRBJ2-3 TRBV7-2 NA NA CASSPRRNTQYF TGTGCCAGCAGCCCGAGGAGAAATACGCAGTATTTT
TRBJ1-2 TRBV11-2 NA NA CASSLGGDYGYTF TGTGCCAGCAGCTTAGGAGGGGATTATGGCTACACCTTC
TRBJ2-3 TRBV5-8 NA TRBD1 CASSFTGTGRDTQYF TGTGCCAGCAGCTTTACCGGGACAGGGAGAGATACGCAGTATTTT
TRBJ1-5 TRBV28 NA NA CASRGQMGDQPQHF TGTGCCAGCAGGGGCCAGATGGGCGATCAGCCCCAGCATTTT
TRBJ2-1 TRBV7-3 NA NA CASSLGSYNEQFF TGTGCCAGCAGCTTAGGGTCCTACAATGAGCAGTTCTTC
TRBJ2-6 TRBV7-3 NA TRBD1 CASSWDRASGANVLTF TGTGCCAGCAGCTGGGACAGGGCTTCAGGGGCCAACGTCCTGACTTTC
TRBJ2-5 TRBV4-3 NA NA CASSQDLQGQETQYF TGCGCCAGCAGCCAAGATCTTCAGGGGCAAGAGACCCAGTACTTC
TRBJ2-2 TRBV6-5 once NA CASSYQGSGAGELFF TGTGCCAGCAGTTACCAGGGCTCGGGCGCCGGGGAGCTGTTTTTT
TRBJ2-7 TRBV3-1/TRBV3-2 NA TRBD1 CASSRDRFSYEQYF TGTGCCAGCAGCCGGGACAGGTTCTCCTACGAGCAGTACTTC
TRBJ1-2 TRBV30 NA NA CAWSVLEEYGYTF TGTGCCTGGAGTGTATTGGAAGAGTATGGCTACACCTTC
TRBJ2-2 TRBV6-6 NA TRBD2 CASSHSIAGGPGTGELFF TGTGCCAGCAGTCATTCAATTGCGGGGGGCCCCGGGACCGGGGAGCTGTTTTTT
TRBJ1-2 TRBV30 few NA CAWSRRVGYGYTF TGTGCCTGGAGTCGGAGGGTCGGCTATGGCTACACCTTC
TRBJ2-3 TRBV7-6 NA NA CASSLDARGYTDTQYF TGTGCCAGCAGCTTAGATGCGCGGGGATACACAGATACGCAGTATTTT